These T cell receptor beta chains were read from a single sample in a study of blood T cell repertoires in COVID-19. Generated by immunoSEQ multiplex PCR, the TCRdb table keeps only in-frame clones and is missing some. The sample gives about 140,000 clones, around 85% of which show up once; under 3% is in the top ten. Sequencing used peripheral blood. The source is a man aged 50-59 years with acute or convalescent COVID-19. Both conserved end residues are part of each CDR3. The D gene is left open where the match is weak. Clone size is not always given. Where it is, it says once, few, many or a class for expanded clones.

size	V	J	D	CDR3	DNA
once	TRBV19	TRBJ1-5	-	CASLLVVGAGQPQHF	TGTGCCAGTTTACTCGTCGTGGGTGCGGGTCAGCCCCAGCATTTT
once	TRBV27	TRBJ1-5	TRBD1	CASSRSGTGGNQPQHF	TGTGCCAGCAGTCGTTCCGGGACAGGGGGCAATCAGCCCCAGCATTTT
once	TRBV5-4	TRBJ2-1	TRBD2	CASSAGGLAGYNEQFF	TGTGCCAGCAGCGCTGGTGGGCTAGCGGGTTACAATGAGCAGTTCTTC
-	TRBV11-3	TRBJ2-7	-	CASSIHPGLSYEQYF	TGTGCCAGCAGCATACATCCGGGACTTTCCTACGAGCAGTACTTC
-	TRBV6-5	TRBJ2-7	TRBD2	CASSYVLTSGRGEQYF	TGTGCCAGCAGTTACGTCTTGACTAGCGGAAGAGGCGAGCAGTACTTC
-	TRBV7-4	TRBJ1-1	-	CASSFMKNLTGIREAFF	TGTGCCAGCAGCTTCATGAAAAACCTCACAGGGATAAGAGAAGCTTTCTTT
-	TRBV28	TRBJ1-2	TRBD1	CASSLQGGYGYTF	TGTGCCAGCAGTTTACAGGGGGGCTATGGCTACACCTTC
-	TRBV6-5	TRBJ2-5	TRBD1	CASRAGTGLQETQYF	TGTGCCAGCAGAGCCGGGACAGGGCTCCAAGAGACCCAGTACTTC
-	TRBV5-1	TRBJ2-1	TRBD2	CASSLADSGGNEQFF	TGCGCCAGCAGCTTGGCCGACTCGGGAGGGAATGAGCAGTTCTTC
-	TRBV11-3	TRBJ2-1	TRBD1	CASSGRDRSSRQFF	TGTGCCAGCAGCGGCCGGGACAGATCCAGTCGGCAGTTCTTC
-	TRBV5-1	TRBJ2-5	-	CASTPVGGRETQYF	TGCGCCAGCACCCCGGTCGGGGGAAGAGAGACCCAGTACTTC
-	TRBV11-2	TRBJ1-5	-	CASSLDSGSPNQPQHF	TGTGCCAGCAGCTTAGATTCGGGTTCGCCCAATCAGCCCCAGCATTTT
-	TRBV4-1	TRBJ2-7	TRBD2	CASRTSGGSYEQYF	TGCGCCAGCCGGACTAGCGGGGGCTCCTACGAGCAGTACTTC
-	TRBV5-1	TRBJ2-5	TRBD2	CASSLAGLAGSETQYF	TGCGCCAGCAGCCTTGCGGGACTAGCGGGGTCGGAGACCCAGTACTTC
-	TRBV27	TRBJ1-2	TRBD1	CASSPPLGQGTRYGYTF	TGTGCCAGCAGTCCACCCCTGGGACAGGGGACTCGGTATGGCTACACCTTC
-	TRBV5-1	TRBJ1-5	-	CASSLAGPYSNQPQHF	TGCGCCAGCAGCTTGGCAGGCCCCTATAGCAATCAGCCCCAGCATTTT
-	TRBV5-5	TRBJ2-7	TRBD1	CASSLGLGQGQDEQYF	TGTGCCAGCAGCTTAGGGCTGGGACAGGGGCAAGACGAGCAGTACTTC
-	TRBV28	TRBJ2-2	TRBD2	CASSLVAGNTGELFF	TGTGCCAGCAGTTTAGTAGCGGGGAACACCGGGGAGCTGTTTTTT
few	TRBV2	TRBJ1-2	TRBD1	CASSETGGRGYTF	TGTGCCAGCAGTGAAACAGGGGGAAGGGGCTACACCTTC
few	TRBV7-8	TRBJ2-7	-	CASSASGQGLYEQYF	TGTGCCAGCAGCGCTTCGGGGCAGGGGCTCTACGAGCAGTACTTC
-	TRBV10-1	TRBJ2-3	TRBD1	CASSESIGTGSTDTQYF	TGCGCCAGCAGTGAGTCGATTGGGACAGGGAGCACAGATACGCAGTATTTT
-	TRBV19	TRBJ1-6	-	CASSSRRDDSPLHF	TGTGCCAGTAGTTCAAGGAGGGACGATTCACCCCTCCACTTT
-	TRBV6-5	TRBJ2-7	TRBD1	CATNRAGGAEQYF	TGTGCCACCAACCGGGCAGGGGGTGCCGAGCAGTACTTC